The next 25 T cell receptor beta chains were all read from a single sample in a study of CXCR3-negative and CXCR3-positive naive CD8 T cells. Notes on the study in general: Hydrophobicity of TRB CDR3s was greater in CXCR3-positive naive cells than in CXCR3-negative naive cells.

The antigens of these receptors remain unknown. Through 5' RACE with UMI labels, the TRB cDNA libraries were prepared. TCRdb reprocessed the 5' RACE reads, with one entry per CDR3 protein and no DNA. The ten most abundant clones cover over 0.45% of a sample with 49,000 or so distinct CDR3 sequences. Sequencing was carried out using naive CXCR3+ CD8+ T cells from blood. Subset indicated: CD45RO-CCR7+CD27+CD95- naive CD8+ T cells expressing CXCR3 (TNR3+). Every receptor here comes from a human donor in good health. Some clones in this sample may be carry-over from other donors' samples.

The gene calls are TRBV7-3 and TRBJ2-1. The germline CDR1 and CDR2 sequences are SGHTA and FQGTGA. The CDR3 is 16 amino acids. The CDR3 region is CASSLTRQRPYNEQFF.

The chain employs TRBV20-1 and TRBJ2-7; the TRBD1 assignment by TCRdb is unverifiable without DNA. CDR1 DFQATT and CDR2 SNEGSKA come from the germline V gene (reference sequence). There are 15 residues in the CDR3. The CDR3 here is CSARDPGTYSYEQYF.

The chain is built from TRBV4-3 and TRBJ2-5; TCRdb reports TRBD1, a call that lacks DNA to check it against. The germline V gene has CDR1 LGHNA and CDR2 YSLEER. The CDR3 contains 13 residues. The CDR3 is CASSQGDRETQYF.

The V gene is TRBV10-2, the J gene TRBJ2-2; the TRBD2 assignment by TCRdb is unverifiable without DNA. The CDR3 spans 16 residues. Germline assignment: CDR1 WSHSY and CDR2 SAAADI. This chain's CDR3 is CASSSGLAANTGELFF.

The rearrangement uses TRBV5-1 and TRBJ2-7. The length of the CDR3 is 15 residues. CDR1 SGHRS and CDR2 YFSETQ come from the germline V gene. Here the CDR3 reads CASRPERENSYEQYF.

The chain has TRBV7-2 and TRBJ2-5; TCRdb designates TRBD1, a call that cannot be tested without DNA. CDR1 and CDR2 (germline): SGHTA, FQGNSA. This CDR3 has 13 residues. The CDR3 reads CSSRGQGQETQYF.

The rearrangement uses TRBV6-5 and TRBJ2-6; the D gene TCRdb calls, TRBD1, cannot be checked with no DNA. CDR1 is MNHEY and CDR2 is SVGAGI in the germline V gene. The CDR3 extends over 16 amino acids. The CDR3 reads CASSRDTGSGANVLTF.

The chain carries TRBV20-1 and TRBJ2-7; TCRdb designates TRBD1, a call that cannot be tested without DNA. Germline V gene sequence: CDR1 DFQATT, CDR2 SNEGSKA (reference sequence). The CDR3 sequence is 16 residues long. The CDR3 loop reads CSATESGGGFSYEQYF.

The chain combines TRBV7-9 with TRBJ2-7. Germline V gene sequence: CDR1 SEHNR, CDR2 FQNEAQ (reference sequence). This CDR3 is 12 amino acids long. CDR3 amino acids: CASSLSSYEQYF.

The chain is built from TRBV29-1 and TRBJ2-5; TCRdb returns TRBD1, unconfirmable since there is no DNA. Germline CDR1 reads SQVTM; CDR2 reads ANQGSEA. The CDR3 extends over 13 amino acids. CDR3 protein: CSSGKGRVETQYF.

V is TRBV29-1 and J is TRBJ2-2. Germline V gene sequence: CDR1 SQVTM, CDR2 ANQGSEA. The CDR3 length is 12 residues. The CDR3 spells CSVDLRTGELFF.

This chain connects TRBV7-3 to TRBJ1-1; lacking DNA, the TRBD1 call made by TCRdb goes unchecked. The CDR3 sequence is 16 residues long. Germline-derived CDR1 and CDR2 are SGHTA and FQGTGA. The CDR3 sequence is CASSLRAGQPGPGAFF.

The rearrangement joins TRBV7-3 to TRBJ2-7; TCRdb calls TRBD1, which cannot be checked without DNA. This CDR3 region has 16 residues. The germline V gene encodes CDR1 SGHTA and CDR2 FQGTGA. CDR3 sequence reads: CASSLRGAVGSYEQYF.

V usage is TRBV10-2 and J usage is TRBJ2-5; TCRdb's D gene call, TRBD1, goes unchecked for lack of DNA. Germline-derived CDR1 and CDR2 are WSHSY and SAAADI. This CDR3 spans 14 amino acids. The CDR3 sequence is CASNGVRGTETQYF.

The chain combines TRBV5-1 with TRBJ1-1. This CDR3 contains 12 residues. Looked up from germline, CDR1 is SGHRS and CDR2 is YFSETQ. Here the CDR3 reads CASSSHGTEAFF.

CDR3 sequence reads: CASSLSRGASYEQYF. The chain has TRBV27 and TRBJ2-7. Germline lookup yields CDR1 MNHEY and CDR2 SMNVEV (reference sequence). The CDR3 contains 15 residues.

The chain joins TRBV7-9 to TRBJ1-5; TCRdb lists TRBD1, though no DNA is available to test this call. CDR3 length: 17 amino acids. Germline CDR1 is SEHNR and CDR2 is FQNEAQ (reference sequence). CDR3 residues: CASSTSDRELLNQPQHF. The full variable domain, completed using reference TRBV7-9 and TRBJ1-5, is DTGVSQNPRHKITKRGQNVTFRCDPISEHNRLYWYRQTLGQGPEFLTYFQNEAQLEKSRLLSDRFSAERPKGSFSTLEIQRTEQGDSAMYLCASSTSDRELLNQPQHFGDGTRLSIL.

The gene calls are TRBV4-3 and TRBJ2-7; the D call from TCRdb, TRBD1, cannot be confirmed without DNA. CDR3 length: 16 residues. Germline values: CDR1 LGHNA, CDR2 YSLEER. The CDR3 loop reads CASSQERQGESYEQYF.

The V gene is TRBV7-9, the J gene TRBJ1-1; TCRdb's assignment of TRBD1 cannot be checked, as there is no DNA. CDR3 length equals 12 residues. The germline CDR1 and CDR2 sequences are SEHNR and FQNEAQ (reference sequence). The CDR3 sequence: CASSLGTVEAFF. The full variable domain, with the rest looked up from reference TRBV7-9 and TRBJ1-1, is DTGVSQNPRHKITKRGQNVTFRCDPISEHNRLYWYRQTLGQGPEFLTYFQNEAQLEKSRLLSDRFSAERPKGSFSTLEIQRTEQGDSAMYLCASSLGTVEAFFGQGTRLTVV.

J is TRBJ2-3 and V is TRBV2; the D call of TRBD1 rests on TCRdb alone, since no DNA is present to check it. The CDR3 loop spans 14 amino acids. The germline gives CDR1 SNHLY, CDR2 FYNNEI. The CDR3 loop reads CASTPGQITDTQYF.

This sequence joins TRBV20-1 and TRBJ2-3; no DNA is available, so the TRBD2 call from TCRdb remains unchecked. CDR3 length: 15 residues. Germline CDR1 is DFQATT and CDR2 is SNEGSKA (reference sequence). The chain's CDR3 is CSAQARDYFVDTQYF.

CDR3 sequence reads: CASSDTIDTYEQYF. The chain joins TRBV7-6 to TRBJ2-7. This CDR3 contains 14 residues. In germline, CDR1 is SGHVS, CDR2 FNYEAQ.

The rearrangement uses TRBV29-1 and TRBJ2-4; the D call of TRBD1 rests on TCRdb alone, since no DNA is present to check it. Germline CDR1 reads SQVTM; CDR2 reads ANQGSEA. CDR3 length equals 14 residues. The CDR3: CSVYTGGVKNIQYF.

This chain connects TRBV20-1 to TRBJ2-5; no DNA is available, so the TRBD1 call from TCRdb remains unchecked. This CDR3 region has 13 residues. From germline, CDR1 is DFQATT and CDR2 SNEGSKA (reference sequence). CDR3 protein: CSVPGSGGETQYF.

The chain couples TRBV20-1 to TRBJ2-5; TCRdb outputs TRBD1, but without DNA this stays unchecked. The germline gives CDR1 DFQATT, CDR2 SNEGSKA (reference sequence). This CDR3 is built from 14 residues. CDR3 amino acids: CSARGGTVTETQHF.